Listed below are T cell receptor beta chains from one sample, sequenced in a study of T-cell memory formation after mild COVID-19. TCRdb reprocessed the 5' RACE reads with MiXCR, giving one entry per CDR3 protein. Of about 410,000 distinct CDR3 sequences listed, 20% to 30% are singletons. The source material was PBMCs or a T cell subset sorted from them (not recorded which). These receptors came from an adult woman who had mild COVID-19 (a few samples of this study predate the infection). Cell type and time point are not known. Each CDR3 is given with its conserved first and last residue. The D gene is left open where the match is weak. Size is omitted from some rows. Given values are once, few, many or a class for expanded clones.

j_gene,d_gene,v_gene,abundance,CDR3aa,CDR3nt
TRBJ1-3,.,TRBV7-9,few,CASERATGNTIYF,TGTGCCAGCGAAAGGGCTACTGGAAACACCATATATTTT
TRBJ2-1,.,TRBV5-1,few,CASSPGTQNNEQFF,TGCGCCAGCAGCCCCGGGACTCAGAACAATGAGCAGTTCTTC
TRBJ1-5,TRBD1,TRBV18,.,CASSSRDRDNQPQHF,TGTGCCAGCTCCTCCCGGGACAGAGACAATCAGCCCCAGCATTTT
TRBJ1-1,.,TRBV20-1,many,CSASSFGPTVEAFF,TGCAGTGCTAGTTCCTTTGGCCCGACGGTTGAAGCTTTCTTT
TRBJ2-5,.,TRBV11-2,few,CASSLTPTQYF,TGTGCCAGCAGCTTGACTCCGACCCAGTACTTC
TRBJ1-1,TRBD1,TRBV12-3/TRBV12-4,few,CASSIRTGGTEAFF,TGTGCCAGCAGTATTAGGACAGGGGGTACTGAAGCTTTCTTT
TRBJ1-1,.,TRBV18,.,CASSLRAQGTEAFF,TGTGCCAGCTCACTCCGGGCGCAGGGCACTGAAGCTTTCTTT
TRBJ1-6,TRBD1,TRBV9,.,CASSVGTAFSPLHF,TGTGCCAGCAGCGTCGGGACAGCTTTTTCACCCCTCCACTTT
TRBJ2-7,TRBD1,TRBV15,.,CATSNRDSYEQYF,TGTGCCACCAGTAACCGGGACAGCTACGAGCAGTACTTC
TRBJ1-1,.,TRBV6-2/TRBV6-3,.,CASSYSYGHPNTEAFF,TGTGCCAGCAGTTACTCGTACGGGCACCCCAACACTGAAGCTTTCTTT
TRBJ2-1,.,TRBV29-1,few,CSELSSSYNEQFF,TGCAGCGAGCTTTCCAGCTCCTACAATGAGCAGTTCTTC
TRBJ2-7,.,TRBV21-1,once,CASSIKAALSYEQYF,TGTGCCAGCAGCATCAAGGCTGCCCTCTCCTACGAGCAGTACTTC
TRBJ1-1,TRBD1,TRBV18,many,CASSHGQGLNTEAFF,TGTGCCAGCTCACACGGACAGGGTTTGAACACTGAAGCTTTCTTT
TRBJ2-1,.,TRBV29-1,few,CSTDRGGIQYSEQFF,TGCAGCACCGATCGAGGAGGGATCCAATACAGTGAGCAGTTCTTC
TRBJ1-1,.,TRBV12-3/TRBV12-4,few,CASSHGGGKITEAFF,TGTGCCAGCAGCCACGGGGGAGGAAAGATCACTGAAGCTTTCTTT
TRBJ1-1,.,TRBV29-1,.,CSVDYRTANTEAFF,TGCAGCGTTGATTACCGGACTGCGAACACTGAAGCTTTCTTT
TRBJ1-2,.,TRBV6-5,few,CASTTGRGYTF,TGTGCCAGCACTACAGGGCGCGGCTACACCTTC
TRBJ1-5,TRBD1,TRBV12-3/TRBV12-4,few,CASSLQGAESPQHF,TGTGCCAGCAGTCTCCAGGGGGCCGAGTCGCCCCAGCATTTT
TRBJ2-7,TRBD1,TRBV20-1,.,CSASDLGQGLTYEQYF,TGCAGTGCTAGTGATCTCGGACAGGGCCTAACCTACGAGCAGTACTTC
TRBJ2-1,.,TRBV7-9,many,CASSLGQVNEQFF,TGTGCCAGCAGCTTAGGGCAGGTCAATGAGCAGTTCTTC
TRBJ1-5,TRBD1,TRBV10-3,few,CAISESRTGDRPQHF,TGTGCCATCAGTGAGTCCAGGACAGGCGATCGGCCCCAGCATTTT
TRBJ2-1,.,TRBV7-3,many,CASSLKGGTSSYNEQFF,TGTGCCAGCAGCTTAAAAGGCGGGACGAGCTCCTACAATGAGCAGTTCTTC
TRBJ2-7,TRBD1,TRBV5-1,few,CASSLAGTGTYEQYF,TGCGCCAGCAGCTTGGCCGGGACAGGGACCTACGAGCAGTACTTC
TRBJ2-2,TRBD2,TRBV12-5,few,CASERREGRWTGELFF,TGTGCTAGTGAACGGAGGGAGGGGAGGTGGACCGGGGAGCTGTTTTTT
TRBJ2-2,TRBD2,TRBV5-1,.,CASSFIAGKNTGELFF,TGCGCCAGCAGCTTCATAGCGGGGAAGAACACCGGGGAGCTGTTTTTT
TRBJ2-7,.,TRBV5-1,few,CASRPSLQTPYEQYF,TGCGCCAGCAGGCCTTCCCTGCAGACTCCCTACGAGCAGTACTTC
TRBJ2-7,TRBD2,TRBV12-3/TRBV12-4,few,CASGTSGSSYEQYF,TGTGCCAGCGGGACTAGCGGGAGCTCCTACGAGCAGTACTTC
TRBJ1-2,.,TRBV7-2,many,CASSLDRYGYTF,TGTGCCAGCAGCTTAGATCGCTATGGCTACACCTTC
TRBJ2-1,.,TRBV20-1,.,CSAGTTDLSSYNEQFF,TGCAGTGCTGGAACGACAGACCTAAGCTCCTACAATGAGCAGTTCTTC
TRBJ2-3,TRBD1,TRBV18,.,CASSPGRQGGTDTQYF,TGTGCCAGCTCACCAGGTCGACAGGGGGGTACAGATACGCAGTATTTT
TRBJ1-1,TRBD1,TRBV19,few,CASKETGGPDTTEAFF,TGTGCCAGTAAGGAGACAGGGGGCCCAGACACCACTGAAGCTTTCTTT
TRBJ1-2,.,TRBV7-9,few,CASSNGNYGYTF,TGTGCCAGCAGCAACGGAAACTATGGCTACACCTTC
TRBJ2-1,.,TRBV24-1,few,CATSDPGQEQFF,TGTGCCACCAGTGACCCGGGCCAGGAGCAGTTCTTC
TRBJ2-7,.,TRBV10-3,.,CAISPPGAGGEQYF,TGTGCCATCAGCCCACCAGGGGCCGGGGGCGAGCAGTACTTC
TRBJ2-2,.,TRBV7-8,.,CASSLRDTVENTGELFF,TGTGCCAGCAGCTTAAGGGACACCGTTGAGAACACCGGGGAGCTGTTTTTT
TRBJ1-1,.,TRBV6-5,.,CASSPLGGQTEAFF,TGTGCCAGCAGTCCCTTGGGAGGGCAGACTGAAGCTTTCTTT
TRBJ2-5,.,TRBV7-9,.,CASSLAPRAETQYF,TGTGCCAGCAGCTTAGCCCCCAGGGCGGAGACCCAGTACTTC
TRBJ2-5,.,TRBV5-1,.,CASSLEVVTGQETQYF,TGCGCCAGCAGCTTGGAGGTGGTGACGGGGCAAGAGACCCAGTACTTC
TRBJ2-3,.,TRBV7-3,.,CASSLGSNAVGTDTQYF,TGTGCCAGCAGCTTAGGGAGCAATGCGGTGGGCACAGATACGCAGTATTTT
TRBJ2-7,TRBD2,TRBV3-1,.,CASSQRGGAEQYF,TGTGCCAGCAGCCAAAGGGGAGGGGCCGAGCAGTACTTC
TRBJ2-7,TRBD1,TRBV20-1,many,CSARRPGQDYEQYF,TGCAGTGCTAGAAGACCTGGACAGGACTACGAGCAGTACTTC
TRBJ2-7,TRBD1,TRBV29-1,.,CSVEGGTGQFNEQYF,TGCAGCGTTGAAGGAGGGACAGGGCAATTTAACGAGCAGTACTTC
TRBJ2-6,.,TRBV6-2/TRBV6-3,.,CASSYDVNSSGANVLTF,TGTGCCAGCAGTTACGACGTCAACTCCTCTGGGGCCAACGTCCTGACTTTC
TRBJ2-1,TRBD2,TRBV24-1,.,CATSYPTSGTNEQFF,TGTGCCACCAGTTATCCGACTAGCGGGACCAATGAGCAGTTCTTC
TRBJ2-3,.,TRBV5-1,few,CASGPGPPDTDTQYF,TGCGCCAGCGGACCGGGCCCACCAGACACAGATACGCAGTATTTT
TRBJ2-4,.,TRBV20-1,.,CSALEGPENIQYF,TGCAGTGCTCTCGAGGGGCCAGAAAACATTCAGTACTTC
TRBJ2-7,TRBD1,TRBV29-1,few,CSVTGTGALSSSYEQYF,TGCAGCGTTACCGGGACAGGGGCCCTATCCTCCTCCTACGAGCAGTACTTC